These T cell receptor beta chains were read from a single sample in a study of CD8 T cells in ankylosing spondylitis. MiXCR, run by TCRdb on the 5' RACE reads, gives a single entry per CDR3 protein. Counted here are around 100,000 distinct CDR3 sequences, less than 25% occurring once; the ten biggest clones make up around an eighth. Sequencing was done on a sample of synovial fluid, either unsorted or a sorted T cell fraction (not recorded which). The receptors shown here come from a male donor with ankylosing spondylitis. CDR3s include the opening cysteine and the closing phenylalanine or tryptophan. The D gene is left open where the match is weak. Expanded clones get a size class; other rows say once, few or many, or leave the size out.

clone_size: few
d_call: .
v_call: TRBV10-2
j_call: TRBJ1-2
cdr3_aa: CASSEGRGASSFSNYGYTF
cdr3_nt: TGCGCCAGCAGTGAGGGTCGGGGGGCGAGTAGTTTCTCTAACTATGGCTACACCTTC

clone_size: .
d_call: .
v_call: TRBV10-3
j_call: TRBJ1-3
cdr3_aa: CAISEREELNRNTIYF
cdr3_nt: TGTGCCATCAGTGAGCGCGAAGAACTCAACAGAAACACCATATATTTT

clone_size: .
d_call: .
v_call: TRBV3-1
j_call: TRBJ2-3
cdr3_aa: CASSQGILTDTQYF
cdr3_nt: TGTGCCAGCAGCCAGGGCATACTCACAGATACGCAGTATTTT

clone_size: .
d_call: .
v_call: TRBV5-1
j_call: TRBJ1-1
cdr3_aa: CASSLRGANTEAFF
cdr3_nt: TGCGCCAGCAGCTTGCGGGGAGCGAACACTGAAGCTTTCTTT

clone_size: .
d_call: TRBD2
v_call: TRBV11-2
j_call: TRBJ2-5
cdr3_aa: CASRPSGGIETQYF
cdr3_nt: TGTGCCAGCAGGCCAAGCGGGGGGATAGAGACCCAGTACTTC

clone_size: .
d_call: .
v_call: TRBV10-3
j_call: TRBJ1-5
cdr3_aa: CAISAAGVNQPQHF
cdr3_nt: TGTGCCATCAGTGCCGCGGGAGTCAATCAGCCCCAGCATTTT

clone_size: many
d_call: .
v_call: TRBV7-9
j_call: TRBJ2-7
cdr3_aa: CASSLGVSYEQYF
cdr3_nt: TGTGCCAGCAGCTTAGGAGTCTCCTACGAGCAGTACTTC

clone_size: few
d_call: .
v_call: TRBV4-2
j_call: TRBJ2-1
cdr3_aa: CASSQVGAGKNEQFF
cdr3_nt: TGTGCCAGCAGCCAAGTCGGGGCAGGGAAAAATGAGCAGTTCTTC

clone_size: .
d_call: .
v_call: TRBV20-1
j_call: TRBJ1-2
cdr3_aa: CSARRTQNYGYTF
cdr3_nt: TGCAGTGCTAGGAGGACACAGAACTATGGCTACACCTTC

clone_size: .
d_call: .
v_call: TRBV12-3/TRBV12-4
j_call: TRBJ2-2
cdr3_aa: CASSLGTFGTGELFF
cdr3_nt: TGTGCCAGCAGCTTGGGGACATTCGGGACCGGGGAGCTGTTTTTT

clone_size: once
d_call: .
v_call: TRBV12-3/TRBV12-4
j_call: TRBJ2-3
cdr3_aa: CASTLPGSTDTQYF
cdr3_nt: TGTGCCAGCACCTTACCCGGGAGCACAGATACGCAGTATTTT

clone_size: .
d_call: TRBD2
v_call: TRBV7-9
j_call: TRBJ2-1
cdr3_aa: CASSSWTSGTYNEQFF
cdr3_nt: TGTGCCAGCAGCTCATGGACTAGCGGGACCTACAATGAGCAGTTCTTC

clone_size: many
d_call: .
v_call: TRBV7-2
j_call: TRBJ1-4
cdr3_aa: CASSPQSSHNEKLFF
cdr3_nt: TGTGCCAGCAGCCCCCAATCGAGTCATAATGAAAAACTGTTTTTT

clone_size: medium-sized
d_call: .
v_call: TRBV20-1
j_call: TRBJ1-1
cdr3_aa: CSASRGSRTNTEAFF
cdr3_nt: TGCAGTGCTAGTAGGGGTTCACGGACGAACACTGAAGCTTTCTTT

clone_size: .
d_call: .
v_call: TRBV18
j_call: TRBJ2-3
cdr3_aa: CASSPQQVTDTQYF
cdr3_nt: TGTGCCAGCTCACCCCAGCAGGTCACAGATACGCAGTATTTT

clone_size: .
d_call: .
v_call: TRBV20-1
j_call: TRBJ2-7
cdr3_aa: CSARAGGRSYEQYF
cdr3_nt: TGCAGTGCTAGAGCTGGGGGTAGGTCCTACGAGCAGTACTTC

clone_size: .
d_call: .
v_call: TRBV12-3/TRBV12-4
j_call: TRBJ2-3
cdr3_aa: CASTPSGGDTQYF
cdr3_nt: TGTGCCAGCACTCCTTCCGGTGGAGATACGCAGTATTTT

clone_size: .
d_call: .
v_call: TRBV5-1
j_call: TRBJ1-2
cdr3_aa: CASSKEDYGYTF
cdr3_nt: TGCGCCAGCAGCAAGGAAGACTATGGCTACACCTTC

clone_size: many
d_call: TRBD2
v_call: TRBV29-1
j_call: TRBJ2-1
cdr3_aa: CSVEGLAGVSRYNEQFF
cdr3_nt: TGCAGCGTTGAAGGACTAGCGGGAGTTTCAAGGTACAATGAGCAGTTCTTC

clone_size: medium-sized
d_call: TRBD2
v_call: TRBV10-1
j_call: TRBJ2-3
cdr3_aa: CASSGSGRADTQYF
cdr3_nt: TGCGCCAGCAGTGGGAGCGGGAGGGCAGATACGCAGTATTTT

clone_size: few
d_call: .
v_call: TRBV2
j_call: TRBJ1-1
cdr3_aa: CASSESEKMNTEAFF
cdr3_nt: TGTGCCAGCAGTGAATCGGAGAAGATGAACACTGAAGCTTTCTTT

clone_size: few
d_call: TRBD1
v_call: TRBV20-1
j_call: TRBJ1-5
cdr3_aa: CSARTSGGYGNQPQHF
cdr3_nt: TGCAGTGCTAGAACTTCAGGGGGCTATGGGAATCAGCCCCAGCATTTT

clone_size: .
d_call: .
v_call: TRBV20-1
j_call: TRBJ2-7
cdr3_aa: CSAEDSSYEQYF
cdr3_nt: TGCAGTGCTGAAGACAGCTCCTACGAGCAGTACTTC

clone_size: once
d_call: .
v_call: TRBV7-8
j_call: TRBJ2-7
cdr3_aa: CASRIGREQYF
cdr3_nt: TGTGCCAGCAGAATCGGCCGTGAGCAGTACTTC

clone_size: .
d_call: .
v_call: TRBV29-1
j_call: TRBJ1-1
cdr3_aa: CSVERIRPRGTALF
cdr3_nt: TGCAGCGTTGAAAGGATCCGGCCCCGGGGAACAGCTTTATTT

clone_size: .
d_call: .
v_call: TRBV12-3/TRBV12-4
j_call: TRBJ2-1
cdr3_aa: CACGLNEQFF
cdr3_nt: TGTGCCTGCGGCTTGAATGAGCAGTTCTTC

clone_size: few
d_call: TRBD2
v_call: TRBV28
j_call: TRBJ2-5
cdr3_aa: CASSRGTSGSGETQYF
cdr3_nt: TGTGCCAGCAGCCGTGGGACTAGCGGATCGGGGGAGACCCAGTACTTC

clone_size: .
d_call: .
v_call: TRBV7-2
j_call: TRBJ2-6
cdr3_aa: CASSKTNAGANVLTF
cdr3_nt: TGTGCCAGCAGCAAAACTAATGCTGGGGCCAACGTCCTGACTTTC

clone_size: .
d_call: .
v_call: TRBV6-2/TRBV6-3
j_call: TRBJ1-5
cdr3_aa: CASRNGQSYSNQPQHF
cdr3_nt: TGTGCCAGCAGAAACGGGCAGAGTTATAGCAATCAGCCCCAGCATTTT

clone_size: many
d_call: .
v_call: TRBV7-2
j_call: TRBJ2-4
cdr3_aa: CASSLAHGIAKNIQYF
cdr3_nt: TGTGCCAGCAGCTTAGCGCACGGTATAGCCAAAAACATTCAGTACTTC

clone_size: few
d_call: TRBD2
v_call: TRBV20-1
j_call: TRBJ2-1
cdr3_aa: CSALAGGAEYNEQFF
cdr3_nt: TGCAGTGCTCTAGCGGGAGGGGCCGAATACAATGAGCAGTTCTTC

clone_size: .
d_call: .
v_call: TRBV11-2
j_call: TRBJ2-2
cdr3_aa: CASSLLGEYTGELFF
cdr3_nt: TGTGCCAGCAGCTTGCTCGGGGAGTACACCGGGGAGCTGTTTTTT

clone_size: once
d_call: .
v_call: TRBV15
j_call: TRBJ1-5
cdr3_aa: CATSQGSSNQPQHF
cdr3_nt: TGTGCCACCAGTCAGGGATCGAGCAATCAGCCCCAGCATTTT

clone_size: many
d_call: .
v_call: TRBV6-6
j_call: TRBJ1-2
cdr3_aa: CASSPDSYGYTF
cdr3_nt: TGTGCCAGCAGCCCCGACAGCTATGGCTACACCTTC

clone_size: .
d_call: .
v_call: TRBV20-1
j_call: TRBJ1-4
cdr3_aa: CSARTGEDKLFF
cdr3_nt: TGCAGTGCTAGGACCGGGGAAGACAAACTGTTTTTT

clone_size: .
d_call: .
v_call: TRBV10-3
j_call: TRBJ2-1
cdr3_aa: CAIREPYKEQFF
cdr3_nt: TGTGCCATCAGGGAGCCCTACAAGGAGCAGTTCTTC

clone_size: .
d_call: .
v_call: TRBV2
j_call: TRBJ2-7
cdr3_aa: CASSVGTSVGEQYF
cdr3_nt: TGTGCCAGCAGTGTCGGTACTAGTGTGGGGGAGCAGTACTTC

clone_size: .
d_call: .
v_call: TRBV25-1
j_call: TRBJ2-2
cdr3_aa: CASSAGQYGELFF
cdr3_nt: TGTGCCAGCAGTGCTGGACAATACGGGGAGCTGTTTTTT

clone_size: .
d_call: .
v_call: TRBV24-1
j_call: TRBJ2-1
cdr3_aa: CATSDVTAQQFF
cdr3_nt: TGTGCCACCAGTGATGTAACCGCACAGCAGTTCTTC

clone_size: .
d_call: .
v_call: TRBV20-1
j_call: TRBJ2-1
cdr3_aa: CSARWGRGGGVEQFF
cdr3_nt: TGCAGTGCTAGATGGGGAAGGGGTGGCGGCGTGGAGCAGTTCTTC

clone_size: many
d_call: .
v_call: TRBV5-1
j_call: TRBJ1-1
cdr3_aa: CASSLNQYTEAFF
cdr3_nt: TGCGCCAGCAGCTTGAATCAGTACACTGAAGCTTTCTTT

clone_size: many
d_call: .
v_call: TRBV13
j_call: TRBJ2-5
cdr3_aa: CASSLGGPQETQYF
cdr3_nt: TGTGCCAGCAGCTTAGGAGGCCCCCAAGAGACCCAGTACTTC

clone_size: .
d_call: .
v_call: TRBV3-1
j_call: TRBJ2-3
cdr3_aa: CASSQGGTSTDTQYF
cdr3_nt: TGTGCCAGCAGCCAAGGCGGGACTAGCACAGATACGCAGTATTTT

clone_size: few
d_call: TRBD2
v_call: TRBV4-2
j_call: TRBJ2-3
cdr3_aa: CASSQGTSGRTDTQYF
cdr3_nt: TGTGCCAGCAGCCAAGGGACTAGCGGGAGGACAGATACGCAGTATTTT

clone_size: .
d_call: .
v_call: TRBV10-3
j_call: TRBJ1-3
cdr3_aa: CAISYSQGVGNTIYF
cdr3_nt: TGTGCCATCAGTTACTCACAGGGTGTTGGAAACACCATATATTTT

clone_size: once
d_call: .
v_call: TRBV25-1
j_call: TRBJ1-2
cdr3_aa: CASSDRVYGYTF
cdr3_nt: TGTGCCAGCAGTGACAGGGTCTATGGCTACACCTTC

clone_size: .
d_call: TRBD1
v_call: TRBV5-1
j_call: TRBJ2-4
cdr3_aa: CASSPTIGTGANIQYF
cdr3_nt: TGCGCCAGCAGCCCGACCATCGGGACAGGGGCAAACATTCAGTACTTC

clone_size: .
d_call: .
v_call: TRBV12-3/TRBV12-4
j_call: TRBJ2-6
cdr3_aa: CASSATGGSGANVLTF
cdr3_nt: TGTGCCAGCAGTGCAACTGGGGGCTCTGGGGCCAACGTCCTGACTTTC

clone_size: .
d_call: TRBD2
v_call: TRBV20-1
j_call: TRBJ2-5
cdr3_aa: CSARDRRAGEVTQYF
cdr3_nt: TGCAGTGCTAGAGATCGGCGGGCGGGAGAGGTGACCCAGTACTTC

clone_size: many
d_call: TRBD2
v_call: TRBV29-1
j_call: TRBJ2-1
cdr3_aa: CSVELAGAVEQFF
cdr3_nt: TGCAGCGTTGAACTAGCGGGAGCTGTGGAGCAGTTCTTC

clone_size: .
d_call: .
v_call: TRBV30
j_call: TRBJ1-1
cdr3_aa: CAWSVGWGYTEAFF
cdr3_nt: TGTGCCTGGAGTGTTGGATGGGGGTACACTGAAGCTTTCTTT

clone_size: .
d_call: .
v_call: TRBV12-3/TRBV12-4
j_call: TRBJ2-3
cdr3_aa: CANSFVGSAGDTQYF
cdr3_nt: TGTGCCAACAGTTTCGTTGGGTCCGCCGGAGATACGCAGTATTTT

clone_size: few
d_call: .
v_call: TRBV3-1
j_call: TRBJ1-1
cdr3_aa: CASSQDLRRAEAFF
cdr3_nt: TGTGCCAGCAGCCAAGATTTAAGGAGGGCTGAAGCTTTCTTT

clone_size: few
d_call: .
v_call: TRBV11-2
j_call: TRBJ2-2
cdr3_aa: CASRSYLANTGELFF
cdr3_nt: TGTGCCAGCAGGTCGTACCTCGCGAACACCGGGGAGCTGTTTTTT

clone_size: .
d_call: .
v_call: TRBV6-1
j_call: TRBJ1-1
cdr3_aa: CASSEGPDTEAFF
cdr3_nt: TGTGCCAGCAGTGAAGGCCCGGACACTGAAGCTTTCTTT

clone_size: few
d_call: .
v_call: TRBV20-1
j_call: TRBJ2-3
cdr3_aa: CSAREGRSSTDTQYF
cdr3_nt: TGCAGTGCTAGAGAAGGTAGATCTAGCACAGATACGCAGTATTTT

clone_size: few
d_call: .
v_call: TRBV3-1
j_call: TRBJ1-2
cdr3_aa: CASSPARGDYGYTF
cdr3_nt: TGTGCCAGCAGCCCCGCGAGGGGAGACTATGGCTACACCTTC